This passage covers 12 T cell receptor beta chains from one sample sequenced in a study of OX40 agonist ivuxolimab in advanced cancers. Sequenced by immunoSEQ multiplex PCR; TCRdb stores in-frame clones only, minus some. The table includes more than 60,000 clones, over 75% detected once. Specimen: CD4+ or CD8+ T cells sorted from blood, collected in a trial of the OX40 agonist ivuxolimab. These receptors were obtained from an adult with an advanced solid tumor such as melanoma, head and neck, liver or kidney cancer.

The chain combines TRBV5-4 with TRBJ2-4; 12 bases fit TRBD2. The length of the CDR3 is 14 residues. With V trimmed by 4 bases and J by 12 bases, 8 bases remained unmatched. CDR1 and CDR2 from the germline V gene are SGHNT and YYREEE (reference sequence). CDR3 in amino acids: CASSVRTSGETQYF. CDR3 in DNA: TGTGCCAGCAGCGTGAGGACTAGCGGGGAGACTCAGTACTTC.

The gene calls are TRBV4-2 and TRBJ1-4, with TRBD1 matching over 7 bases. Per the germline V gene, CDR1 is LGHNA and CDR2 is YNFKEQ. This CDR3 is 17 amino acids long. J lost 0 bases, V lost 4 bases, and 8 bases had no gene match. CDR3 amino acids: CASSPLAGTATNEKLFF. The DNA for the CDR3 is TGTGCCAGCAGCCCTTTGGCGGGGACAGCAACTAATGAAAAACTGTTTTTT.

The chain is built from TRBV5-6 and TRBJ2-1; D is unresolved. V gave up 3 bases and J gave up 7 bases, with 8 bases separating them. The CDR3 runs 12 residues. From germline, CDR1 is SGHDT and CDR2 YYEEEE. The CDR3 DNA follows: TGTGCCAGCAGCTCCAGCTGGAATGAGCAGTTCTTC. It specifies CASSSSWNEQFF.

V usage is TRBV5-4 and J usage is TRBJ1-2; D is unclear. Germline V gene data show CDR1 as SGHNT and CDR2 as YYREEE (reference sequence). V was clipped by 0 bases and J by 8 bases, with 8 bases between them. The CDR3 contains 12 residues. The CDR3 region is CASSLDGVGYTF. CDR3 nucleotide sequence: TGTGCCAGCAGCTTGGATGGGGTCGGCTACACCTTC.

The J gene is TRBJ1-4, the V gene TRBV4-2; possibly TRBD1 for D (6 bases). Trimming removed 4 bases from V and 8 bases from J, with 20 bases in between. The germline V gene encodes CDR1 LGHNA and CDR2 YNFKEQ. The length of the CDR3 is 16 residues. CDR3 amino acids: CASSPFGGRVGEKLFF. The CDR3 nucleotides read TGTGCCAGCAGCCCCTTCGGGGGCCGGGTAGGGGAAAAACTGTTTTTT.

V and J are TRBV6-6 and TRBJ1-6; unclear D gene. Germline assignment: CDR1 MNHNY and CDR2 SVGAGI (reference sequence). The CDR3 is 12 amino acids. V lost 6 bases and J lost 17, with 17 bases in between. The CDR3: CASSPGSRLFHF. The CDR3 DNA sequence: TGTGCCAGCAGCCCCGGGTCTCGGCTTTTCCACTTT.

V and J are TRBV5-4 and TRBJ1-4; 9 nucleotides match TRBD1. The CDR3 is made up of 14 amino acids. CDR1 is SGHNT, CDR2 YYREEE, per germline (reference sequence). Losses at the gene ends were 4 bases for V and 8 bases for J; bases not matched to a gene: 6. The CDR3 reads CASSLQGAGEKLFF. CDR3 bases: TGTGCCAGCAGCCTACAGGGGGCGGGAGAAAAACTGTTTTTT.

The rearrangement joins TRBV5-1 to TRBJ2-3; D remains ambiguous. Deletions cut 1 base from V and 2 bases from J, with 8 bases between. The CDR3 spans 14 residues. In germline, CDR1 is SGHRS, CDR2 YFSETQ. This chain's CDR3 is CASSLWQNTDTQYF. CDR3 sequence (DNA): TGCGCCAGCAGCTTGTGGCAGAACACAGATACGCAGTATTTT. The full variable domain, in which reference TRBV5-1 and TRBJ2-3 provide the parts outside the CDR3, is KAGVTQTPRYLIKTRGQQVTLSCSPISGHRSVSWYQQTPGQGLQFLFEYFSETQRNKGNFPGRFSGRQFSNSRSEMNVSTLELGDSALYLCASSLWQNTDTQYFGPGTRLTVL.

This sequence joins TRBV7-2 and TRBJ1-3, with a possible D match to TRBD1 (5 bases). The V gene's germline CDR1 is SGHTA and CDR2 FQGNSA. The CDR3 loop spans 13 amino acids. Trimming shortened V by 1 base and J by 8 bases, and 9 bases separated the two germline ends. The DNA for the CDR3 is TGTGCCAGCAGCTTAGATCAGGGAGACACCATATATTTT. Its protein is CASSLDQGDTIYF.

This chain links TRBV6-5 with TRBJ2-1, with 7 bases aligning to TRBD2. Unmatched junction bases numbered 7, after V lost 8 bases and J lost 0 bases. CDR3 size: 15 residues. The germline gives CDR1 MNHEY, CDR2 SVGAGI. CDR3 sequence (DNA): TGTGCCAGCGTGCGGGGCGGGAGCTCCTACAATGAGCAGTTCTTC. The encoded protein is CASVRGGSSYNEQFF.

This clone was recorded once. This chain links TRBV9 with TRBJ2-3; D is uncertain. CDR3 length: 16 residues. The germline gives CDR1 SGDLS, CDR2 YYNGEE. Trimming removed 3 bases from V and 3 bases from J, with 17 bases in between. In DNA, the CDR3 is TGTGCCAGCAGCGCTGGCGACATGTGGACGACAGATACGCAGTATTTT. Translated: CASSAGDMWTTDTQYF. Filled out from reference TRBV9 and TRBJ2-3, the complete variable domain reads DSGVTQTPKHLITATGQRVTLRCSPRSGDLSVYWYQQSLDQGLQFLIQYYNGEERAKGNILERFSAQQFPDLHSELNLSSLELGDSALYFCASSAGDMWTTDTQYFGPGTRLTVL.

This chain links TRBV4-2 with TRBJ2-2; 9 nucleotides line up with TRBD2. Trimming cost V 4 bases and J 5 bases; bases outside gene matches: 5. There are 15 residues in the CDR3. Germline V gene sequence: CDR1 LGHNA, CDR2 YNFKEQ. The CDR3 sequence: CASSRLAGSTGELFF. The CDR3 region has the DNA TGTGCCAGCAGCCGGCTAGCGGGGTCAACCGGGGAGCTGTTTTTT.